This passage covers 19 T cell receptor beta chains from one sample sequenced in a study of vaccination effects on CD4 cells after COVID-19. Assay used: immunoSEQ multiplex PCR; TCRdb lists only in-frame clones, some missing. The sample includes 40,000 to 45,000 clones, roughly four fifths of them seen just once. Antigen specificity for these receptors is unknown. Pools of viral peptides were used by the ViraFEST assay to expand antigen-specific CD4+ T cells ahead of sequencing. Following 10 days of culture, CD4+ T cells were isolated. In the vaccine recipients, nucleocapsid antibodies were negative and there was no prior SARS-CoV-2 infection. This specimen consisted of CD4+ T cells from PBMCs cultured with SARS-CoV-2 spike peptides, obtained before COVID-19 vaccination. Receptors originate from a human donor who received a COVID-19 vaccine.

This sequence joins TRBV11-3 and TRBJ2-2; TRBD2 is a possible D gene (6 bases). The V end was cut by 1 base, the J end by 7 bases, with 10 bases between. The CDR3 totals 14 residues. Per germline, CDR1 SGHNT and CDR2 YENEEA. CDR3 DNA: TGTGCCAGCAGCTTAGGACTAGGGGTCGGGGAGCTGTTTTTT. Its protein product is CASSLGLGVGELFF.

V gene TRBV10-2 combines with J gene TRBJ2-3, with 15 positions matching TRBD2. This CDR3 region has 18 residues. Trimming cost V 6 bases and J 5 bases; bases outside gene matches: 12. Germline V CDR1 and CDR2: WSHSY, SAAADI. CDR3 sequence reads: CASSFLRTSGGDRDTQYF. The CDR3 coding sequence is TGCGCCAGCAGCTTTCTGAGGACTAGCGGGGGGGACCGAGATACGCAGTATTTT.

This clone has just one count. The rearrangement links TRBV28 to TRBJ2-6; a possible D gene is TRBD1 (6 bases). The CDR3 has 15 amino acids. Germline lookup yields CDR1 MDHEN and CDR2 SYDVKM. Trimming pared 10 bases from V and 1 base from J, leaving 14 bases between. The CDR3 region has the DNA TGTGCCAAGGACAGCGAACAATCTGGGGCCAACGTCCTGACTTTC. It specifies CAKDSEQSGANVLTF.

The chain links TRBV6-5 to TRBJ1-3, with a weak D call TRBD1 (5 bases). V was clipped by 2 bases and J by 2 bases, with 10 bases between them. CDR1 MNHEY and CDR2 SVGAGI come from the germline V gene. The CDR3 is 15 residues long. In DNA form, the CDR3 reads TGTGCCAGCAGTTACGATAAGGGGCCTGGAAACACCATATATTTT. Encoded protein: CASSYDKGPGNTIYF.

This clone was detected only a few times. The V and J genes are TRBV18 and TRBJ2-1; 8 bases align to TRBD1. The germline V gene has CDR1 KGHSH and CDR2 LQKENI. The CDR3 extends over 18 amino acids. V was pared by 2 bases and J by 8 bases, with 17 bases of the junction left unmatched. The CDR3 region has the DNA TGTGCCAGCTCACCAAATTTTTCACGGGACAGGAATCCCCATGAGCAGTTCTTC. Residues: CASSPNFSRDRNPHEQFF.

This clone was observed a handful of times. The chain has TRBV7-9 and TRBJ2-1, with D unclear. The germline V gene encodes CDR1 SEHNR and CDR2 FQNEAQ (reference sequence). V was trimmed by 3 bases and J by 9 bases, leaving 6 bases between them. The CDR3 is 11 amino acids. The CDR3 region is CASSFMGEQFF. Here the CDR3 DNA reads TGTGCCAGCAGCTTCATGGGTGAGCAGTTCTTC.

The rearrangement uses TRBV10-3 and TRBJ1-1, with D possibly matching TRBD1 (5 bases). The CDR3 extends over 16 amino acids. V was pared by 0 bases and J by 1 base, with 12 bases between. Germline V gives CDR1 ENHRY, CDR2 SYGVKD. CDR3 DNA: TGTGCCATCAGTGAGTCGGGTATAGGGGCGAACACTGAAGCTTTCTTT. Translation: CAISESGIGANTEAFF.

The chain is built from TRBV7-2 and TRBJ1-3; D is undetermined. There are 17 residues in the CDR3. V was pared by 2 bases and J by 0 bases, with 14 bases between. Germline CDR1 SGHTA, CDR2 FQGNSA. CDR3 sequence: CASSLYSGFLSGNTIYF. The CDR3 DNA reads as TGTGCCAGCAGCTTATACTCAGGATTCCTCTCTGGAAACACCATATATTTT.

The chain couples TRBV30 to TRBJ1-1; 8 bases are shared with TRBD1. The germline CDR1 and CDR2 sequences are GTSNPN and SVGIG (reference sequence). The CDR3 spans 11 residues. Trimming removed 4 bases from V and 11 bases from J; junction bases left unmatched: 6. As DNA, the CDR3 is TGTGCCTGGACAGGGGGCGTCTGGGCTTTCTTT. Its protein is CAWTGGVWAFF.

V and J are TRBV24-1 and TRBJ2-3; 7 bases map to TRBD1. V lost 1 base, J lost 1 base, and 4 bases stayed unmatched. Germline CDR1 reads KGHDR; CDR2 reads SFDVKD. The CDR3 is 16 residues long. This chain's CDR3 is CATSDLGGSGTDTQYF. The CDR3 bases are TGTGCCACCAGTGATTTAGGGGGCAGTGGCACAGATACGCAGTATTTT.

The chain is built from TRBV30 and TRBJ2-5; D might be TRBD1 or TRBD2, each matching 5 bases. From germline, CDR1 is GTSNPN and CDR2 SVGIG (reference sequence). V was cut by 3 bases and J by 2 bases, with 13 bases left in between. This CDR3 comprises 14 residues. DNA of the CDR3: TGTGCCTGGAGCATTGGGGGAGTTCAAGAGACCCAGTACTTC. Its protein is CAWSIGGVQETQYF.

The table lists this clone with a count of one. The chain carries TRBV9 and TRBJ2-3, with D tentatively TRBD2 (6 bases). V was shortened by 0 bases and J by 2 bases, with 19 bases between the two germline ends. Germline-derived CDR1 and CDR2 are SGDLS and YYNGEE. This CDR3 contains 18 residues. Here the CDR3 reads CASSVEGAGPLLTDTQYF. The CDR3 bases are TGTGCCAGCAGCGTAGAAGGGGCGGGGCCTTTACTCACAGATACGCAGTATTTT.

The chain combines TRBV5-5 with TRBJ2-5, with 12 bases aligning to TRBD2. Germline V gene data show CDR1 as SGHKS and CDR2 as YYEKEE (reference sequence). This CDR3 spans 17 amino acids. V gave up 0 bases and J gave up 4 bases; unmatched junction bases: 7. CDR3 nucleotide sequence: TGTGCCAGCAGCTTGGTGGCTAGCGGGGGGGCCGCAGAGACCCAGTACTTC. It yields the protein CASSLVASGGAAETQYF. Together with reference TRBV5-5 and TRBJ2-5, the CDR3 gives the full variable domain: DAGVTQSPTHLIKTRGQQVTLRCSPISGHKSVSWYQQVLGQGPQFIFQYYEKEERGRGNFPDRFSARQFPNYSSELNVNALLLGDSALYLCASSLVASGGAAETQYFGPGTRLLVL.

The sample holds one count of this clone. This rearrangement joins TRBV4-1 to TRBJ2-7; D perhaps matches TRBD1 (6 bases). Germline V gene sequence: CDR1 MGHRA, CDR2 YSYEKL. This CDR3 spans 16 amino acids. V lost 0 bases and J lost 1, with 13 bases in between. CDR3 in DNA: TGCGCCAGCAGCCAAGATGTCGGGACACCTTCCTACGAGCAGTACGTC. Protein product: CASSQDVGTPSYEQYV.

This clone was seen a few times. The chain recombines TRBV21-1 with TRBJ2-3; TRBD1 was called by the table and not checked on the DNA. TRBV21-1 is shown as a pseudogene. This CDR3 comprises 17 residues. For the CDR3, the DNA is TGTGCCAGCAGCAAAACCGGGACAGAAGCGTTCACAGATACGCAGTATTTT. It codes for CASSKTGTEAFTDTQYF.

V is TRBV9 and J is TRBJ2-7; 10 positions agree with TRBD1. V was pared by 7 bases and J by 2 bases, with 15 bases of the junction left unmatched. Germline CDR1 reads SGDLS; CDR2 reads YYNGEE. The CDR3 covers 17 residues. The CDR3 nucleotides read TGTGCCAGCGAGATCGGGACAGGGGTCTATTCTACCTACGAGCAGTACGTC. This sequence encodes CASEIGTGVYSTYEQYV.

This clone has a single count. This chain links TRBV7-2 with TRBJ1-5, with unresolved D. Germline values: CDR1 SGHTA, CDR2 FQGNSA. The CDR3 is 13 amino acids. V gave up 2 bases and J gave up 4 bases, with 6 bases separating them. The CDR3 here is CASSLNMNQPQHF. As DNA, the CDR3 is TGTGCCAGCAGCTTAAACATGAATCAGCCCCAGCATTTT.

The chain has TRBV6-5 and TRBJ1-2, with a weak D call TRBD1 (5 bases). This CDR3 region has 15 residues. Trimming shortened V by 5 bases and J by 1 base, and 14 bases separated the two germline ends. Germline CDR1 is MNHEY and CDR2 is SVGAGI. This chain's CDR3 is CASSPIQTVNYGYTF. As DNA, the CDR3 is TGTGCCAGCAGTCCTATCCAGACAGTTAACTATGGCTACACCTTC.

CDR3 residues: CASSRDRRYGYTF. CDR3 DNA: TGTGCCAGTTCTAGGGACAGAAGATATGGCTACACCTTC. The rearrangement joins TRBV19 to TRBJ1-2, with 7 bases identical to TRBD1. The CDR3 runs to 13 residues. V dropped 8 bases and J dropped 5; count of bases not matched to a gene: 8. Germline CDR1 is LNHDA and CDR2 is SQIVND (reference sequence).